One sample yielded the 15 T cell receptor beta chains listed below, sequenced in a study of T cells in Graves' hyperthyroidism and ophthalmopathy. From RNA transcripts, TCR beta CDR3 regions were amplified. The study used the HTBI primer set for a first-round RT-PCR of the TCR CDR3. TCRdb independently ran MiXCR on the multiplex PCR reads; one entry per CDR3 protein. This table has 350,000 to 450,000 distinct CDR3 sequences, over 12% appearing once. The sample comprised blood. These receptor sequences come from a middle-aged man with Graves' ophthalmopathy.

There are a few counts of this clonotype. The CDR3 DNA follows: TGTGCCAGCAGTTCTTCCCTTACGTCGATAGCCAAAAACATTCAGTACTTC. This codes for CASSSSLTSIAKNIQYF. The rearrangement joins TRBV27 to TRBJ2-4; D gene unclear. Germline CDR1 and CDR2: MNHEY and SMNVEV (reference sequence). The CDR3 is 17 amino acids. V was pared by 4 bases and J by 0 bases, with 16 bases between.

This clonotype has only a few counts. The chain couples TRBV5-1 to TRBJ1-3; possible D gene TRBD1, 6 bases. Per germline, CDR1 SGHRS and CDR2 YFSETQ. V shed 3 bases and J shed 5 bases, with 15 bases lying between them. CDR3 length equals 15 residues. CDR3 region: CASSSGTRDRNTIYF. CDR3 in DNA: TGCGCCAGCAGCTCCGGGACAAGGGATCGAAACACCATATATTTT. Looking up the rest from reference TRBV5-1 and TRBJ1-3 gives the full variable domain: KAGVTQTPRYLIKTRGQQVTLSCSPISGHRSVSWYQQTPGQGLQFLFEYFSETQRNKGNFPGRFSGRQFSNSRSEMNVSTLELGDSALYLCASSSGTRDRNTIYFGEGSWLTVV.

The chain employs TRBV12-3 or TRBV12-4 and TRBJ1-2, with D maybe TRBD1 (6 bases). The CDR3 has 14 amino acids. V shed 7 bases and J shed 0 bases, with 12 bases lying between them. CDR3 sequence: CASISQGSNYGYTF. DNA of the CDR3: TGTGCCAGCATCTCACAGGGTTCTAACTATGGCTACACCTTC.

This clonotype was found many times. This chain links TRBV28 with TRBJ2-5; 12 bases match TRBD2. The CDR3 covers 21 residues. V dropped 3 bases and J dropped 5; count of bases not matched to a gene: 22. Germline values: CDR1 MDHEN, CDR2 SYDVKM. The CDR3 DNA follows: TGTGCCAGCAGTTTCTGGCATCTCGCCAGGCCTAGCGGGAGGGCCGGGGAGACCCAGTACTTC. It is translated as CASSFWHLARPSGRAGETQYF.

This clonotype was seen ten or more times. The rearrangement uses TRBV11-2 and TRBJ2-7; 8 bases line up with TRBD1. Germline trimming cut 5 bases from V and 6 bases from J; bases unmatched to any gene: 9. The CDR3 consists of 14 residues. The germline V gene has CDR1 SGHAT and CDR2 FQNNGV. The CDR3 DNA sequence: TGTGCCAGCAGCGCCCGACAGGGGATGGGCGAGCAGTACTTC. Amino acids: CASSARQGMGEQYF.

The sample holds many counts of this clonotype. This chain joins TRBV29-1 and TRBJ2-1; possibly TRBD2 for D (6 bases). This CDR3 has 14 amino acids. V lost 7 bases and J lost 8, with 21 bases in between. Germline V gene sequence: CDR1 SQVTM, CDR2 ANQGSEA. CDR3 coding DNA: TGCAGCGCCACTCATATCGGGAGCGGGCATGAGCAGTTCTTC. This translates into CSATHIGSGHEQFF.

J is TRBJ1-4 and V is TRBV6-1; TRBD1 might be the D (6 bases). CDR3 length: 14 residues. Trimming took 2 bases from V and 8 from J, leaving 12 bases between them. Germline CDR1 reads MNHNS; CDR2 reads SASEGT. In nucleotides, the CDR3 is TGTGCCAGCAGTGAACAGGGGATAAGGGAAAAACTGTTTTTT. Protein product: CASSEQGIREKLFF.

This clonotype showed up many times. V gene TRBV12-3 or TRBV12-4 combines with J gene TRBJ1-5, with D possibly matching TRBD1 (5 bases). The CDR3 sequence is 13 residues long. The V and J ends lost 3 bases and 7 bases respectively, with 10 bases between them. CDR3 coding DNA: TGTGCCAGCAGTTTCCAGGGAGGGCAGCCCCAGCATTTT. Its translation: CASSFQGGQPQHF.

At least ten counts were recorded for this clonotype. The V gene is TRBV9, the J gene TRBJ2-7, with D perhaps TRBD1 or TRBD2 (5 bases each). V lost 0 bases to trimming and J lost 2 bases, with 18 bases between them. CDR3 length: 17 amino acids. Per germline, CDR1 SGDLS and CDR2 YYNGEE. CDR3 sequence reads: CASSVGFGLDRTYEQYF. CDR3 in DNA: TGTGCCAGCAGCGTAGGGTTTGGACTCGACAGAACCTACGAGCAGTACTTC.

This clonotype has just a few counts. The rearrangement links TRBV5-6 to TRBJ2-3, with TRBD2 matching over 9 bases. The length of the CDR3 is 16 residues. With 2 bases clipped from V and 7 bases from J, the junction kept 11 bases outside the gene matches. The germline V gene has CDR1 SGHDT and CDR2 YYEEEE. The chain's CDR3 is CASSFPRLAGTYTQYF. The CDR3 bases are TGTGCCAGCAGCTTTCCGAGGCTAGCGGGAACGTATACGCAGTATTTT.

The J gene is TRBJ2-2, the V gene TRBV19; 9 bases map to TRBD1. V gave up 6 bases and J gave up 3 bases; unmatched junction bases: 8. The CDR3 sequence is 16 residues long. Germline lookup yields CDR1 LNHDA and CDR2 SQIVND (reference sequence). The CDR3 DNA is TGTGCCAGTAGGCGAACAGGGGGCGACTACACCGGGGAGCTGTTTTTT. Translation: CASRRTGGDYTGELFF. Variable domain in full (rest from reference TRBV19 and TRBJ2-2): DGGITQSPKYLFRKEGQNVTLSCEQNLNHDAMYWYRQDPGQGLRLIYYSQIVNDFQKGDIAEGYSVSREKKESFPLTVTSAQKNPTAFYLCASRRTGGDYTGELFFGEGSRLTVL.

This chain joins TRBV4-2 and TRBJ1-2; perhaps TRBD1 as D (6 bases). The CDR3 totals 16 residues. CDR1 is LGHNA and CDR2 is YNFKEQ in the germline V gene. Trimming removed 0 bases at V and 3 bases at J, with 14 bases between. The CDR3 loop reads CASSQDGAGDYYGYTF. The CDR3 bases are TGTGCCAGCAGCCAAGATGGGGCAGGGGATTACTATGGCTACACCTTC.

This clonotype was picked up many times. The chain carries TRBV5-1 and TRBJ2-7; D possibly corresponds to TRBD2 (6 bases). V lost 1 base and J lost 5, with 7 bases in between. In germline, CDR1 is SGHRS, CDR2 YFSETQ. CDR3 size: 12 residues. In nucleotides, the CDR3 is TGCGCCAGCAGCTTGACGGGAGACGAGCAGTACTTC. Residues: CASSLTGDEQYF. Drawing the rest from reference TRBV5-1 and TRBJ2-7, the complete variable domain is KAGVTQTPRYLIKTRGQQVTLSCSPISGHRSVSWYQQTPGQGLQFLFEYFSETQRNKGNFPGRFSGRQFSNSRSEMNVSTLELGDSALYLCASSLTGDEQYFGPGTRLTVT.

This clonotype was seen more than once but under ten times. V is TRBV24-1 and J is TRBJ2-1, with D unresolved. V dropped 3 bases and J dropped 11 bases, with 13 bases sitting between them. This CDR3 has 13 amino acids. Looked up from germline, CDR1 is KGHDR and CDR2 is SFDVKD. CDR3 in amino acids: CATSDPKQAQQFF. CDR3 coding DNA: TGTGCCACCAGTGATCCCAAGCAGGCCCAGCAGTTCTTC.

This clonotype was detected only a few times. V gene TRBV18 combines with J gene TRBJ2-7, with 9 positions matching TRBD1. The CDR3 has 15 residues. V was pared by 5 bases and J by 0 bases, with 5 bases of the junction left unmatched. From germline, CDR1 is KGHSH and CDR2 LQKENI. The CDR3 DNA sequence: TGTGCCAGCTCATCGGGACAGGGAGTCTCCTACGAGCAGTACTTC. It encodes CASSSGQGVSYEQYF.